This TCR beta chain stems from a study of early T cells in non-severe SARS-CoV-2 infection. Across the whole study: Chains were unpaired, as sequencing was done on bulk RNA from unsorted whole blood.

Broader study findings: In VDJdb matching, anti-spike CD8 responses were favored while private and CD4 specificities went missing.

This clonotype was detected a few times. The antigen is unknown. The CDR3 runs 14 residues. V lost 0 bases and J 1 base, leaving 7 bases between the germline ends. CDR1 ENHRY and CDR2 SYGVKD come from the germline V gene. Unique molecular identifiers were affixed to single, distinct cDNA molecules. MiXCR, run by TCRdb on the 5' RACE reads, gives a single entry per CDR3 protein. The repertoire has some 80,000 distinct CDR3 sequences, about 12% of them found once; the top ten carry around 3.5%. The chain uses TRBV10-3 and TRBJ2-7, with unresolved D. What was sequenced was whole blood. The clonotype was recovered from an adult who was a healthcare worker with PCR-confirmed SARS-CoV-2 infection or an uninfected control (not recorded which). The CDR3 protein is CAISESADSYEQYF. The CDR3 DNA reads TGTGCCATCAGTGAGTCGGCGGATTCCTACGAGCAGTACTTC.